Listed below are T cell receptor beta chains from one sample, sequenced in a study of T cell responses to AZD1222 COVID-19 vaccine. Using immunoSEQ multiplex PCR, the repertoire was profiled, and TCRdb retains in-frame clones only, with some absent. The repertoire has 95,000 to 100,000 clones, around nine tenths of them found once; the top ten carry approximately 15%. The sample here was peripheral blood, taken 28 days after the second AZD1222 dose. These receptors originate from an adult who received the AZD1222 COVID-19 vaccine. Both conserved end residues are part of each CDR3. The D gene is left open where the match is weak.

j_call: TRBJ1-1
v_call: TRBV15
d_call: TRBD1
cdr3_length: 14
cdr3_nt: TGTGCCACCAGAGGAGACAGGGTGAACACTGAAGCTTTCTTT
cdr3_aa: CATRGDRVNTEAFF

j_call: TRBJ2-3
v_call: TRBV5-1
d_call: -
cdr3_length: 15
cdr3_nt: TGCGCCAGTTCCGACCGGGACGGTACCACAGATACGCAGTATTTT
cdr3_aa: CASSDRDGTTDTQYF

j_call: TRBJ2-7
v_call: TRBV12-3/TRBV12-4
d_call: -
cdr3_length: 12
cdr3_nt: TGTGCCAGCAGTTTAAGGGGATACGAGCAGTACTTC
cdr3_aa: CASSLRGYEQYF

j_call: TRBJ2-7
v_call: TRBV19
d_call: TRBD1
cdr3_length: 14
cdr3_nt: TGTGCCAGTAGTTTCGGACAGGGTCTTTACGAGCAGTACTTC
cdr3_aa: CASSFGQGLYEQYF

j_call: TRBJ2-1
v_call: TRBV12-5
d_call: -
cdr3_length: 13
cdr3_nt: TGTGCTAGTGGTTTGGTGGCCCAGTATGAGCAGTTCTTC
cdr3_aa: CASGLVAQYEQFF

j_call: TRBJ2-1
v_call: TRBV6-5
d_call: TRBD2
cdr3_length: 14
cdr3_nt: TGTGCCAGCAGTCCTAGCGGGAGATACAATGAGCAGTTCTTC
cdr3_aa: CASSPSGRYNEQFF

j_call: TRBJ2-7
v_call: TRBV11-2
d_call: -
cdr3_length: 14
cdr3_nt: TGTGCCAGCAGCTCCTCCCGAGACTCGCGCGAGCAGTACTTC
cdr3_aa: CASSSSRDSREQYF

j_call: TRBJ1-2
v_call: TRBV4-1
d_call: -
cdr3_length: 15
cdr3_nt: TGCGCCAGCAGCCAAGATTTAGGGCACACCGGTAGCTACACCTTC
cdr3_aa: CASSQDLGHTGSYTF

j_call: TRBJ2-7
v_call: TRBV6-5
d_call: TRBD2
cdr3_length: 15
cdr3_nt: TGTGCCATAACAGGGCTAGCGGGAATCCCCTACGAGCAGTACTTC
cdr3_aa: CAITGLAGIPYEQYF

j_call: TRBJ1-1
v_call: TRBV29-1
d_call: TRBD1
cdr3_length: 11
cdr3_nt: TGCAGCGTTGAGGAGACAGGGAGTACTTTCTTT
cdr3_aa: CSVEETGSTFF

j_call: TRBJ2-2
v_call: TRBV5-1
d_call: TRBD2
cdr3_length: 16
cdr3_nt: TGCGCCAGCAGCTTGTCTCACCAGCGGGAGGTCGGGGAGCTGTTTTTT
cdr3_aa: CASSLSHQREVGELFF

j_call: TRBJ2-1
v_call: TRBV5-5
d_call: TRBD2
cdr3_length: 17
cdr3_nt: TGTGCCAGCAGCGCTGGGGCTAGCGGGAGCTCCTACAATGAGCAGTTCTTC
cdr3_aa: CASSAGASGSSYNEQFF